The T cell receptor (beta chain) under discussion was sequenced for a study of technical replicates of blood from a handful of donors. Measured with immunoSEQ multiplex PCR; TCRdb has only the in-frame clones, and not every one. The sample consists of tens of thousands of clones, more than 80% of them appearing once. The CDR3 sequence is 13 residues long. The ends were cut back, 6 bases at V and 1 base at J, with 9 bases in the middle. CDR1 is MGHRA and CDR2 is YSYEKL in the germline V gene. Sequenced sample: T cells isolated from PBMCs. The chain links TRBV4-1 to TRBJ1-1, with D possibly matching TRBD1 (5 bases). The TCR comes from a human donor in good health. CDR3 sequence (DNA): TGCGCCAGCAGTTTCGGACAGAACACTGAAGCTTTCTTT. Translated: CASSFGQNTEAFF.